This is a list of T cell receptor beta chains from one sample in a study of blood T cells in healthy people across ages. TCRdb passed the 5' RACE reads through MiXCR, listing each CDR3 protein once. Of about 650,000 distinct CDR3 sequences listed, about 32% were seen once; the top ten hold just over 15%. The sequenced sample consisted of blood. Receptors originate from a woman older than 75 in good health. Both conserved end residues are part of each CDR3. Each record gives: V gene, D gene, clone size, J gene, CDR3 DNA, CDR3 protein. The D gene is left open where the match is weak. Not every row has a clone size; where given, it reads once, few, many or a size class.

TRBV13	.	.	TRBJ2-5	TGTGCCAGCAGCTATCTGAGTGGCTGGGAGACCCAGTACTTC	CASSYLSGWETQYF
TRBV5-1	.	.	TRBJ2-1	TGCGCCAGCAGAGGGGACCCATCCTACAATGAGCAGTTCTTC	CASRGDPSYNEQFF
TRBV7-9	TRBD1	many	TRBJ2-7	TGTGCCAGCAGCTTATCCATCGGACAGGGATCCGAGCAGTACTTC	CASSLSIGQGSEQYF
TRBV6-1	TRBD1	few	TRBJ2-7	TGTGCCAACAGTCACTCCGGGACAGGGACCTACGAGCAGTACTTC	CANSHSGTGTYEQYF
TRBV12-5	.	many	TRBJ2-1	TGTGCTAGTGGTCCCCCCCGGGCAGACAACAATGAGCAGTTCTTC	CASGPPRADNNEQFF
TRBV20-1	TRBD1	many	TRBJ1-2	TGCAGTGCTAGAGCTCCGCTATTGGGACAGGGGGCCTCCGGCTATGGCTACACCTTC	CSARAPLLGQGASGYGYTF
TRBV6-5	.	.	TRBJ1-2	TGTGCCAGCAGAGGGCCCCGGGTGGATGGCTACACCTTC	CASRGPRVDGYTF
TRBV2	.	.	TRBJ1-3	TGTGCCAGCAGTGAAACTCGCAGCTCTGGAAACACCATATATTTT	CASSETRSSGNTIYF
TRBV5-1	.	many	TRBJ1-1	TGCGCCAGCAGCCTGGCTTCGGCTCCGAACACTGAAGCTTTCTTT	CASSLASAPNTEAFF
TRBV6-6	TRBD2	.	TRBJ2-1	TGTGCCAGCAGTACGAAGCGGGACGGCTCCTACAATGAGCAGTTCTTC	CASSTKRDGSYNEQFF
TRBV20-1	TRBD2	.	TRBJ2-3	TGCAGTGCTAGCCGACTAGCGGGAGGGAAAAATACGCAGTATTTT	CSASRLAGGKNTQYF
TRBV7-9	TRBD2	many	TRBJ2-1	TGTGCCAGCAGCAGTAGCGGGGCAAACAATGAGCAGTTCTTC	CASSSSGANNEQFF
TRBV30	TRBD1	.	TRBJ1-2	TGTGCCTGGAGCCGGGACAGGGTACAAAGTGGCTACACCTTC	CAWSRDRVQSGYTF
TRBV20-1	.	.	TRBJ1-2	TGCAGTGCTAGAGAACAGGTCACCTATGGCTACACCTTC	CSAREQVTYGYTF
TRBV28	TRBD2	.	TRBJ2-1	TGTGCCAGCAGTTTGAGAGTAGCGGGAGCTTTTGAGCAGTTCTTC	CASSLRVAGAFEQFF
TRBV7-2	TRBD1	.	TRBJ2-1	TGTGCCAGCAGCGGGCGACAGGGGTTAACCTACAATGAGCAGTTCTTC	CASSGRQGLTYNEQFF
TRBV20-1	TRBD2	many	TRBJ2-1	TGCAGTGCTAGAGGGCGCCTAGCGGGGTACAATGAGCAGTTCTTC	CSARGRLAGYNEQFF
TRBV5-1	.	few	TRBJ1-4	TGCGCCAGCACCTCCGGGACAACAACTAATGAAAAACTGTTTTTT	CASTSGTTTNEKLFF
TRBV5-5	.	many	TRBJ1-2	TGTGCCAGCAGCTTGGGAGGGGACATGTACTATGGCTACACCTTC	CASSLGGDMYYGYTF
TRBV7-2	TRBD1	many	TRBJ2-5	TGTGCCAGCAGCAAAGGGGGACAGGGTCCGACCCAGTACTTC	CASSKGGQGPTQYF
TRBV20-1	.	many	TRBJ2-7	TGCAGTGCTAGTACGGGGACCCCCTACGAGCAGTACTTC	CSASTGTPYEQYF